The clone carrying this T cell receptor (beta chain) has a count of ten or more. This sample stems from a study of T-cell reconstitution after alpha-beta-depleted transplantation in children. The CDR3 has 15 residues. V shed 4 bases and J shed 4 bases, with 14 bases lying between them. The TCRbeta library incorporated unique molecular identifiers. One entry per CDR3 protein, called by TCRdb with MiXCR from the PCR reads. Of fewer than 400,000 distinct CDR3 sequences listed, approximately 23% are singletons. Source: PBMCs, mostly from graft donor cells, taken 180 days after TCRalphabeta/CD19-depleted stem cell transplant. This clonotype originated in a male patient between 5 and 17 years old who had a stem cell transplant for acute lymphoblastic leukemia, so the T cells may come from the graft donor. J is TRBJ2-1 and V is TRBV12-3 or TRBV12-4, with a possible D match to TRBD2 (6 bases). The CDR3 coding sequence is TGTGCCAGCAGTTCGTCTGGAGGAGGGTACAATGAGCAGTTCTTC. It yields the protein CASSSSGGGYNEQFF.